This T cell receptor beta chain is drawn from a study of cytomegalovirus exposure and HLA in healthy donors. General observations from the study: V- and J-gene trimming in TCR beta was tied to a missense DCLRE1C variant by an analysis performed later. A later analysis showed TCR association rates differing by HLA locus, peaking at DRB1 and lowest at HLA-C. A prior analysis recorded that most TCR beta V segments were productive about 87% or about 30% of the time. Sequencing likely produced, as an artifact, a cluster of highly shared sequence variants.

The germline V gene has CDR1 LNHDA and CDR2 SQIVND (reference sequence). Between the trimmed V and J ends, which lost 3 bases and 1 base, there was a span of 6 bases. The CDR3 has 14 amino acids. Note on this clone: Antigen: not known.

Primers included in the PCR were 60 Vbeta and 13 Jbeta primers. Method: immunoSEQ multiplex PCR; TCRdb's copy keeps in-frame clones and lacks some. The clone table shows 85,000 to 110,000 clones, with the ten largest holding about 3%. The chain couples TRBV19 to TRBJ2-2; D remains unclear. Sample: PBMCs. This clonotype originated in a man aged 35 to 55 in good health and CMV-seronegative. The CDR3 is CASSISVNTGELFF. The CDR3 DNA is TGTGCCAGTAGTATTTCCGTGAACACCGGGGAGCTGTTTTTT.